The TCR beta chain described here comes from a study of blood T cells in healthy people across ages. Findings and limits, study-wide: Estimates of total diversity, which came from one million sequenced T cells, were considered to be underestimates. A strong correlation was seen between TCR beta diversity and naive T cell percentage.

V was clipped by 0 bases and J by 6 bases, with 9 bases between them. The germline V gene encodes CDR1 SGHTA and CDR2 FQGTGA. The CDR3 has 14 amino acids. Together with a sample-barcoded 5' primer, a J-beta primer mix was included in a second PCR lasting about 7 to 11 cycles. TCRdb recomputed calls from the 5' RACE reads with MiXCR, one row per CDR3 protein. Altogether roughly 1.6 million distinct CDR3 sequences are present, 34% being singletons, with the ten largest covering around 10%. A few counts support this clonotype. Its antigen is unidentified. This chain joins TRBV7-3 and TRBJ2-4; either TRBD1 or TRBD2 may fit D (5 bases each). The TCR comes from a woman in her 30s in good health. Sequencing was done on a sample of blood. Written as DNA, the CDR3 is TGTGCCAGCAGCTTAACCCCAGGGACAAACATTCAGTACTTC. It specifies CASSLTPGTNIQYF.